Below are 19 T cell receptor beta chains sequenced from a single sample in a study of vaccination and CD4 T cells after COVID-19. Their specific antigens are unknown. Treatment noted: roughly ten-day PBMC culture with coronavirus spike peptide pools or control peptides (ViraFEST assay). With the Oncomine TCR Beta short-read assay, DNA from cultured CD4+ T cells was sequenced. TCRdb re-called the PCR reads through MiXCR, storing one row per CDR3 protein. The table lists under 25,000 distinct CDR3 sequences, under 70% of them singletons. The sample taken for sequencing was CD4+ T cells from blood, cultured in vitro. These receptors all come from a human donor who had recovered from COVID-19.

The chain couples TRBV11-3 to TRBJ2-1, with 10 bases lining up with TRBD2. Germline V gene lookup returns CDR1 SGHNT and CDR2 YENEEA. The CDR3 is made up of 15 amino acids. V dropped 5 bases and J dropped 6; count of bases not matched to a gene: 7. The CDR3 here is CASSAEAGGRNEQFF. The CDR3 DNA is TGTGCCAGCAGCGCCGAAGCGGGGGGGCGCAATGAGCAGTTCTTC.

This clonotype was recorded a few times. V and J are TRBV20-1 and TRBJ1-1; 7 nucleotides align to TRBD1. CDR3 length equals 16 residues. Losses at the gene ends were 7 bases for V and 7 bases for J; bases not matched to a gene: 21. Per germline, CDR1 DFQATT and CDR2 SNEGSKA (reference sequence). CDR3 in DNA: TGCAGTGTCGAGGCCCGACAGGGACAAATAAGGGTTGAAGCTTTCTTT. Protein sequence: CSVEARQGQIRVEAFF.

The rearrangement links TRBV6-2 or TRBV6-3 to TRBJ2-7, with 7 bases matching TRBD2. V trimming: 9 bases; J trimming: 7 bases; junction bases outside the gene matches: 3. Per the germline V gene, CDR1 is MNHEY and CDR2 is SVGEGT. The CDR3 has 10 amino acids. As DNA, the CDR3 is TGTGCCAGGGCCGGGGGGGAGCAGTACTTC. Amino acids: CARAGGEQYF.

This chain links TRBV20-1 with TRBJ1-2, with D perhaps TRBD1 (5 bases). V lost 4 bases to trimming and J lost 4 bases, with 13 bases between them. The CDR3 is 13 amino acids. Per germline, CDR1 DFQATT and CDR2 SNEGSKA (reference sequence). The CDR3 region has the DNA TGCAGTGCTACAATGCAGGGAGTCTATGGCTACACCTTC. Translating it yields CSATMQGVYGYTF.

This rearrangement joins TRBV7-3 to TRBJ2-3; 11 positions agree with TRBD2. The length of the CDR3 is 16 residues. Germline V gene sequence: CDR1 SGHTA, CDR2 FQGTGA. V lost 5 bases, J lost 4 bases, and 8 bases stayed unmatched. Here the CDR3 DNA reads TGTGCCAGCAGCCCCTTAGCGGGAGGGCCACCAGATACGCAGTATTTT. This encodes CASSPLAGGPPDTQYF.

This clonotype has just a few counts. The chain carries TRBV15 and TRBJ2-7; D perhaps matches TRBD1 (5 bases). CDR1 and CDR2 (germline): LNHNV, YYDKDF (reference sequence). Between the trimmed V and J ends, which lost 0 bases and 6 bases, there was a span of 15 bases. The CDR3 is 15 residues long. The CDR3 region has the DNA TGTGCCACCAGCAGAGAAGACAGACGCCAGGGCGAGCAGTACTTC. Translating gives CATSREDRRQGEQYF. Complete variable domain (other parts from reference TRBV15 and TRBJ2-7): DAMVIQNPRYQVTQFGKPVTLSCSQTLNHNVMYWYQQKSSQAPKLLFHYYDKDFNNEADTPDNFQSRRPNTSFCFLDIRSPGLGDTAMYLCATSREDRRQGEQYFGPGTRLTVT.

CDR3 nucleotides: TGTGCCAGCAGCCCGGGGGGGGGAGGCACCGGGGAGCTGTTTTTT. It translates to CASSPGGGGTGELFF. The chain recombines TRBV7-2 with TRBJ2-2; 8 nucleotides line up with TRBD2. V lost 5 bases, J lost 4 bases, and 6 bases stayed unmatched. Germline V gives CDR1 SGHTA, CDR2 FQGNSA. The CDR3 runs to 15 residues.

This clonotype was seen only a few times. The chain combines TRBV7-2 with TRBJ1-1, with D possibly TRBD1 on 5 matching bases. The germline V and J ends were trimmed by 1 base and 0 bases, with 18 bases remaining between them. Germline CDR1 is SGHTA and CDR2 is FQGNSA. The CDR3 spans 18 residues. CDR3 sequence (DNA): TGTGCCAGCAGCTTAGTCCTCGGGGGAAGGCCTATGAACACTGAAGCTTTCTTT. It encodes CASSLVLGGRPMNTEAFF. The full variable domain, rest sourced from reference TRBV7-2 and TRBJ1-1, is GAGVSQSPSNKVTEKGKDVELRCDPISGHTALYWYRQSLGQGLEFLIYFQGNSAPDKSGLPSDRFSAERTGGSVSTLTIQRTQQEDSAVYLCASSLVLGGRPMNTEAFFGQGTRLTVV.

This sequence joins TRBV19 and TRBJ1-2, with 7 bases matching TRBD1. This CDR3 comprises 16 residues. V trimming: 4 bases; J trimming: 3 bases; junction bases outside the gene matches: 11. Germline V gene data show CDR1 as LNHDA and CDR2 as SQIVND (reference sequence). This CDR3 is CASSTWDSRAHYGYTF. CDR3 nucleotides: TGTGCCAGTAGTACATGGGACAGCCGTGCACACTATGGCTACACCTTC.

The CDR3 DNA sequence: TGTGCCATTCCGAAGCGCGGCAGATCTGGGGGTTATAATTCACCCCTCCACTTT. Translating it yields CAIPKRGRSGGYNSPLHF. The chain couples TRBV7-9 to TRBJ1-6; D is perhaps TRBD1 (5 bases). Germline lookup yields CDR1 SEHNR and CDR2 FQNEAQ (reference sequence). Between the trimmed V and J ends, which lost 10 bases and 4 bases, there was a span of 26 bases. The CDR3 has 18 residues. Supplemented by reference TRBV7-9 and TRBJ1-6, the full variable domain reads DTGVSQNPRHKITKRGQNVTFRCDPISEHNRLYWYRQTLGQGPEFLTYFQNEAQLEKSRLLSDRFSAERPKGSFSTLEIQRTEQGDSAMYLCAIPKRGRSGGYNSPLHFGNGTRLTVT.

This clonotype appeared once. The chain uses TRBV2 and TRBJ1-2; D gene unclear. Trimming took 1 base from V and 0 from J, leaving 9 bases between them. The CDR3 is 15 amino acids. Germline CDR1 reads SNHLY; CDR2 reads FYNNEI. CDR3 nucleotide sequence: TGTGCCAGCAGTGAAGACCGACCAGCTAACTATGGCTACACCTTC. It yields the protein CASSEDRPANYGYTF. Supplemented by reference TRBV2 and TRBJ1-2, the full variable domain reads EPEVTQTPSHQVTQMGQEVILRCVPISNHLYFYWYRQILGQKVEFLVSFYNNEISEKSEIFDDQFSVERPDGSNFTLKIRSTKLEDSAMYFCASSEDRPANYGYTFGSGTRLTVV.

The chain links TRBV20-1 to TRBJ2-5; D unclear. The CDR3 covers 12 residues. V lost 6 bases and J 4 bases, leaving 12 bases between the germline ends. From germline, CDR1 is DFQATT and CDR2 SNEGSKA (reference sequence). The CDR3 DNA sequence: TGCAGTGCCGGCTTAGTATTAGAGACCCAGTACTTC. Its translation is CSAGLVLETQYF.

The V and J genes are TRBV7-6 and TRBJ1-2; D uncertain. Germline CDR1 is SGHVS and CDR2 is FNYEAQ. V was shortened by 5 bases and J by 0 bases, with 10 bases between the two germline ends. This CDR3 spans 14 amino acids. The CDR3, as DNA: TGTGCCAGCAGCCGCACTGCAGCTAACTATGGCTACACCTTC. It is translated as CASSRTAANYGYTF.

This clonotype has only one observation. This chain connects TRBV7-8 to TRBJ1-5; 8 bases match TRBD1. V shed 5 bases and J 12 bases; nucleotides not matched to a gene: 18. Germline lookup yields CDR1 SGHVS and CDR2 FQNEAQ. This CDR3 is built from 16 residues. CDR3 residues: CASSLASGTGVRGQHF. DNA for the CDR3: TGTGCCAGCAGCCTGGCCAGCGGGACAGGAGTCAGAGGCCAGCATTTT.

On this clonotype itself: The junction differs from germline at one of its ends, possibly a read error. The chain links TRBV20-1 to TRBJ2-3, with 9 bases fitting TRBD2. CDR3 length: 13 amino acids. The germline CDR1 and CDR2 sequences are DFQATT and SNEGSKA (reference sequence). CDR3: CSVRGSGGYTQYF. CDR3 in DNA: TGCAGTGTTAGAGGTAGCGGGGGCTATACGCAGTATTTT.

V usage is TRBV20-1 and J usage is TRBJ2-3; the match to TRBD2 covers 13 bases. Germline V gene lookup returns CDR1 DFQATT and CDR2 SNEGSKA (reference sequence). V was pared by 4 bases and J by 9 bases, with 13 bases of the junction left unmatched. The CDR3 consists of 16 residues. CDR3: CSAKLAGGRGGGTQYF. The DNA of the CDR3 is TGCAGTGCTAAACTAGCGGGAGGGCGTGGGGGAGGCACGCAGTATTTT.

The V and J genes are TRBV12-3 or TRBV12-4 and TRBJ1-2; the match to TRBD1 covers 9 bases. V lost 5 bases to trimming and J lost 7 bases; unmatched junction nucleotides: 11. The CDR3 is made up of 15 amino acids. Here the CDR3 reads CASSHAGTGKRGYTF. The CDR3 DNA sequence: TGTGCCAGCAGTCACGCCGGGACAGGGAAACGTGGCTACACCTTC.

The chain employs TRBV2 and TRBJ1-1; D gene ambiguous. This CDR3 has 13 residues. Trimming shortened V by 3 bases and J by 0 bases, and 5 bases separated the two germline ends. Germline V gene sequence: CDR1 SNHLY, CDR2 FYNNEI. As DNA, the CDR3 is TGTGCCAGCAGTGAGGGAGTGAACACTGAAGCTTTCTTT. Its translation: CASSEGVNTEAFF.

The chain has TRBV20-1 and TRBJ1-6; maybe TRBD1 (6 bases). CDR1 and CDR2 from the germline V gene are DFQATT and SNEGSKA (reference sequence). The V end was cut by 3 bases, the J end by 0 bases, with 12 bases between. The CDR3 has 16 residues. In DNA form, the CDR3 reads TGCAGTGCTAGCTCCAGGGGAAACTCCTATAATTCACCCCTCCACTTT. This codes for CSASSRGNSYNSPLHF.